The 18 T cell receptor beta chains given below trace back to one sample, sequenced in a study of early T cells in non-severe SARS-CoV-2 infection. TCRdb analysed the 5' RACE reads with MiXCR anew, one entry per CDR3 protein. The sample yields 70,000 to 85,000 distinct CDR3 sequences, about 13% seen once. Sequenced sample: whole blood. The receptor source for this set is an adult who was a healthcare worker with PCR-confirmed SARS-CoV-2 infection or an uninfected control (not recorded which).

This clonotype was picked up a small number of times. The genes are TRBV5-4 and TRBJ2-1; 9 bases are a match to TRBD2. With 4 bases clipped from V and 6 bases from J, the junction kept 11 bases outside the gene matches. Germline V gene lookup returns CDR1 SGHNT and CDR2 YYREEE (reference sequence). The CDR3 sequence is 16 residues long. In nucleotides, the CDR3 is TGTGCCAGCAGCAATGGACTAGCGAGGATCACCAATGAGCAGTTCTTC. This gives the protein CASSNGLARITNEQFF. Full variable domain (outside the CDR3, taken from reference TRBV5-4 and TRBJ2-1): ETGVTQSPTHLIKTRGQQVTLRCSSQSGHNTVSWYQQALGQGPQFIFQYYREEENGRGNFPPRFSGLQFPNYSSELNVNALELDDSALYLCASSNGLARITNEQFFGPGTRLTVL.

This clonotype was observed a few times. The V and J genes are TRBV10-3 and TRBJ1-1, with 8 bases fitting TRBD1. Germline lookup yields CDR1 ENHRY and CDR2 SYGVKD. The CDR3 consists of 13 residues. V dropped 6 bases and J dropped 4; count of bases not matched to a gene: 4. CDR3 sequence reads: CAIRMDRATEAFF. The CDR3 DNA reads as TGTGCCATCAGAATGGACAGGGCCACTGAAGCTTTCTTT.

This clonotype was observed many times. V and J are TRBV12-3 or TRBV12-4 and TRBJ1-4; TRBD1 is a possible D gene (6 bases). Deletions cut 5 bases from V and 3 bases from J, with 16 bases between. The length of the CDR3 is 16 residues. This CDR3 reads CASSPGGGRANEKLFF. The CDR3 DNA is TGTGCCAGCAGTCCCGGGGGGGGCAGGGCTAATGAAAAACTGTTTTTT.

This clonotype has ten or more counts. The chain uses TRBV5-1 and TRBJ2-7; D not certain. The germline gives CDR1 SGHRS, CDR2 YFSETQ. This CDR3 region has 12 residues. With 4 bases removed from V and 3 bases from J, the gap between germline ends came to 8 bases. The CDR3: CASSAVGYEQYF. The CDR3 DNA reads as TGCGCCAGCAGCGCCGTAGGCTACGAGCAGTACTTC. Full variable domain (rest looked up from reference TRBV5-1 and TRBJ2-7): KAGVTQTPRYLIKTRGQQVTLSCSPISGHRSVSWYQQTPGQGLQFLFEYFSETQRNKGNFPGRFSGRQFSNSRSEMNVSTLELGDSALYLCASSAVGYEQYFGPGTRLTVT.

The chain links TRBV20-1 to TRBJ1-5; maybe TRBD1 (6 bases). V was shortened by 3 bases and J by 4 bases, with 10 bases between the two germline ends. The CDR3 spans 13 residues. Germline loops: CDR1 DFQATT, CDR2 SNEGSKA (reference sequence). The CDR3 sequence: CSARWGRNQPQHF. The CDR3, as DNA: TGCAGTGCTAGGTGGGGGCGGAATCAGCCCCAGCATTTT.

The chain couples TRBV9 to TRBJ2-1, with no clear D. Germline CDR1 SGDLS, CDR2 YYNGEE. V gave up 2 bases and J gave up 3 bases, with 6 bases separating them. The CDR3 has 13 residues. DNA of the CDR3: TGTGCCAGCAGCGTCGGCAACTACAATGAGCAGTTCTTC. This codes for CASSVGNYNEQFF.

The chain links TRBV29-1 to TRBJ2-1, with D possibly TRBD2 on 5 matching bases. V gave up 4 bases and J gave up 4 bases, with 11 bases separating them. This CDR3 has 13 amino acids. Germline CDR1 reads SQVTM; CDR2 reads ANQGSEA. The CDR3 DNA sequence: TGCAGCGTTGTACGGGATTCATACAATGAGCAGTTCTTC. It encodes CSVVRDSYNEQFF.

This clonotype came up many times. The chain combines TRBV29-1 with TRBJ2-5; maybe TRBD1 (6 bases). The length of the CDR3 is 14 residues. In germline, CDR1 is SQVTM, CDR2 ANQGSEA. V was pared by 0 bases and J by 3 bases, with 11 bases between. The CDR3 sequence is CSVEDTGKEETQYF. DNA of the CDR3: TGCAGCGTTGAAGACACAGGGAAGGAAGAGACCCAGTACTTC.

This chain connects TRBV5-1 to TRBJ1-2; 8 bases match TRBD1. The germline gives CDR1 SGHRS, CDR2 YFSETQ. Germline trimming cut 3 bases from V and 2 bases from J; bases unmatched to any gene: 6. This CDR3 region has 15 residues. CDR3 sequence: CASSWGTGLNYGYTF. The DNA of the CDR3 is TGCGCCAGCAGCTGGGGGACAGGTCTCAACTATGGCTACACCTTC.

This clonotype was counted a few times. This chain links TRBV12-3 or TRBV12-4 with TRBJ2-2, with 8 bases lining up with TRBD1. This CDR3 has 16 amino acids. Losses at the gene ends were 5 bases for V and 1 base for J; bases not matched to a gene: 6. This CDR3 reads CASSVRTGKNTGELFF. In DNA, the CDR3 is TGTGCCAGCAGTGTCAGGACAGGGAAGAACACCGGGGAGCTGTTTTTT.

This clonotype has at least ten counts. CDR3 protein: CASSIFAGQAYGYTF. The CDR3 DNA sequence: TGTGCCAGTAGTATCTTCGCGGGACAGGCTTATGGCTACACCTTC. The rearrangement links TRBV19 to TRBJ1-2; 8 bases line up with TRBD1. V was clipped by 3 bases and J by 5 bases; unmatched bases: 8. The V gene's germline CDR1 is LNHDA and CDR2 SQIVND (reference sequence). The CDR3 has 15 residues.

The sample holds many counts of this clonotype. CDR3 nucleotide sequence: TGCAGTGCTAGAGATTCCTGGGGGAGTAGTTACGAGCAGTACTTC. Translation: CSARDSWGSSYEQYF. The chain carries TRBV20-1 and TRBJ2-7; either TRBD1 or TRBD2 may supply D (5 bases each). The germline V gene encodes CDR1 DFQATT and CDR2 SNEGSKA (reference sequence). The CDR3 runs to 15 residues. The V and J ends lost 0 bases and 4 bases respectively, with 16 bases between them.

This clonotype was counted only a few times. The rearrangement uses TRBV7-8 and TRBJ1-6; D is ambiguous. The germline V gene has CDR1 SGHVS and CDR2 FQNEAQ. The CDR3 is 14 residues long. Trimming removed 1 base from V and 5 bases from J, with 6 bases in between. CDR3 nucleotides: TGTGCCAGCAGCTTAGAAATAGATAATTCACCCCTCCACTTT. It is translated as CASSLEIDNSPLHF.

This chain connects TRBV10-3 to TRBJ2-7; a weak D match, TRBD1 (8 bases). The germline V and J ends were trimmed by 8 bases and 3 bases, with 17 bases remaining between them. The germline gives CDR1 ENHRY, CDR2 SYGVKD. CDR3 length: 14 amino acids. This chain's CDR3 is CAIGRAGGFYEQYF. CDR3 sequence (DNA): TGTGCCATCGGGAGGGCAGGGGGCTTCTACGAGCAGTACTTC.

This chain joins TRBV28 and TRBJ1-5; D unclear. The CDR3 consists of 15 residues. V shed 5 bases and J shed 0 bases, with 11 bases lying between them. Germline V lookup: CDR1 MDHEN, CDR2 SYDVKM. CDR3 sequence (DNA): TGTGCCAGCAGTCCAGCTGAACATAGCAATCAGCCCCAGCATTTT. It codes for CASSPAEHSNQPQHF.

This clonotype has at least ten counts. The chain employs TRBV24-1 and TRBJ2-1; D is uncertain. The CDR3 runs to 11 residues. CDR1 and CDR2 from the germline V gene are KGHDR and SFDVKD. V lost 4 bases, J lost 6 bases, and 3 bases lay in between. The CDR3 sequence: CATSDLNEQFF. The CDR3 region has the DNA TGTGCCACCAGTGACCTCAATGAGCAGTTCTTC.

CDR3 region: CASSPLTGYNEQFF. CDR3 bases: TGCGCCAGCAGCCCCCTGACAGGATACAATGAGCAGTTCTTC. V and J are TRBV5-1 and TRBJ2-1, with D possibly matching TRBD1 (6 bases). CDR3 length equals 14 residues. Germline V gene data show CDR1 as SGHRS and CDR2 as YFSETQ. V lost 4 bases, J lost 4 bases, and 12 bases lay in between. The full variable domain, rest sourced from reference TRBV5-1 and TRBJ2-1, is KAGVTQTPRYLIKTRGQQVTLSCSPISGHRSVSWYQQTPGQGLQFLFEYFSETQRNKGNFPGRFSGRQFSNSRSEMNVSTLELGDSALYLCASSPLTGYNEQFFGPGTRLTVL.

This clonotype was recorded many times. The V gene is TRBV28, the J gene TRBJ2-4, with D uncertain. Trimming removed 3 bases from V and 1 base from J, with 13 bases in between. The germline gives CDR1 MDHEN, CDR2 SYDVKM. CDR3 length: 16 amino acids. CDR3 coding DNA: TGTGCCAGCAGTTTGAGGCCCTCTATGGCCAAAAACATTCAGTACTTC. Amino acid sequence: CASSLRPSMAKNIQYF.